These 30 T cell receptor beta chains were sequenced from one sample in a study of Tregs in tolerant kidney transplant recipients. The method was immunoSEQ multiplex PCR; TCRdb's version includes in-frame clones alone and lacks a portion of them. The sample holds about 73,000 clones, 95% to 98% seen once. The sample was CD4+ T cells from blood, taken before the transplant. All receptors come from a human donor who received a combined kidney and bone marrow transplant.

This chain connects TRBV30 to TRBJ2-7; a possible D gene is TRBD1 (6 bases). This CDR3 is 11 amino acids long. CDR1 and CDR2 from the germline V gene are GTSNPN and SVGIG (reference sequence). V dropped 4 bases and J dropped 5 bases, with 9 bases sitting between them. As DNA, the CDR3 is TGTGCCTGGATCACAGGGAACGAGCAGTACTTC. Protein product: CAWITGNEQYF.

This chain uses TRBV19 with TRBJ1-3; TRBD1 agrees at 9 bases. V was pared by 3 bases and J by 2 bases, with 2 bases of the junction left unmatched. The CDR3 loop spans 15 amino acids. Germline CDR1 reads LNHDA; CDR2 reads SQIVND (reference sequence). The CDR3 region has the DNA TGTGCCAGTAGTATCCGACAGGGGGCTGGAAACACCATATATTTT. It is translated as CASSIRQGAGNTIYF.

This clone has a single count. The V and J genes are TRBV5-1 and TRBJ1-1; 7 positions match TRBD1. This CDR3 contains 15 residues. Looked up from germline, CDR1 is SGHRS and CDR2 is YFSETQ. V shed 1 base, J shed 1 base, and the junction held 4 bases outside the gene matches. CDR3 residues: CASSLRTGGNTEAFF. CDR3 coding DNA: TGCGCCAGCAGCTTGCGGACAGGCGGGAACACTGAAGCTTTCTTT.

The chain carries TRBV18 and TRBJ1-5; D possibly corresponds to TRBD1 (5 bases). The CDR3 length is 19 residues. The germline V gene has CDR1 KGHSH and CDR2 LQKENI. Trimming took off 2 bases at V and 0 bases at J, with 20 bases between the two ends. The CDR3 spells CASSPTGEGAYYSNQPQHF. In nucleotides, the CDR3 is TGTGCCAGCTCACCAACTGGGGAAGGGGCCTACTATAGCAATCAGCCCCAGCATTTT. Full variable domain (outside the CDR3, taken from reference TRBV18 and TRBJ1-5): NAGVMQNPRHLVRRRGQEARLRCSPMKGHSHVYWYRQLPEEGLKFMVYLQKENIIDESGMPKERFSAEFPKEGPSILRIQQVVRGDSAAYFCASSPTGEGAYYSNQPQHFGDGTRLSIL.

The chain employs TRBV19 and TRBJ1-5; 9 bases agree with TRBD1. CDR1 is LNHDA and CDR2 is SQIVND in the germline V gene (reference sequence). This CDR3 is built from 15 residues. Trimming removed 4 bases from V and 4 bases from J; junction bases left unmatched: 5. The chain's CDR3 is CASSKGTGRNQPQHF. Written as DNA, the CDR3 is TGTGCCAGTAGTAAGGGGACAGGGAGGAATCAGCCCCAGCATTTT. Full variable domain (outside the CDR3, taken from reference TRBV19 and TRBJ1-5): DGGITQSPKYLFRKEGQNVTLSCEQNLNHDAMYWYRQDPGQGLRLIYYSQIVNDFQKGDIAEGYSVSREKKESFPLTVTSAQKNPTAFYLCASSKGTGRNQPQHFGDGTRLSIL.

V gene TRBV5-1 combines with J gene TRBJ2-3, with TRBD2 matching over 11 bases. V lost 0 bases, J lost 0 bases, and 6 bases stayed unmatched. CDR1 is SGHRS, CDR2 YFSETQ, per germline. This CDR3 has 18 residues. CDR3 in amino acids: CASSLELTSGTSTDTQYF. The CDR3 nucleotides read TGCGCCAGCAGCTTGGAACTGACTAGCGGGACTAGCACAGATACGCAGTATTTT.

The chain has TRBV19 and TRBJ2-7, with TRBD2 matching over 10 bases. J lost 2 bases, V lost 6 bases, and 1 base had no gene match. Germline CDR1 LNHDA, CDR2 SQIVND (reference sequence). The CDR3 runs 13 residues. The CDR3 nucleotides read TGTGCCAGTAGAACTAGCGGGACCTACGAGCAGTACTTC. Protein product: CASRTSGTYEQYF.

The chain links TRBV7-2 to TRBJ2-7, with 10 bases identical to TRBD2. The germline V gene has CDR1 SGHTA and CDR2 FQGNSA. The CDR3 totals 15 residues. Trimming at V came to 4 bases and at J to 0 bases, leaving 3 bases not matched to a gene. This CDR3 is CASSSGLAFSYEQYF. Written as DNA, the CDR3 is TGTGCCAGCAGCTCGGGACTAGCGTTCTCCTACGAGCAGTACTTC.

About this clone: Because the CDR3's place on the DNA is in doubt, the DNA is left out and the CDR3 is given as listed by TCRdb. The chain links TRBV4-1 to TRBJ2-5; the DNA was not used to check the table's D call, TRBD2. Germline V CDR1 and CDR2: MGHRA, YSYEKL. The CDR3 extends over 22 residues, inclusive of both ends. CDR3 region: CASRGGYGNEKRPSTSAGTQYF.

The genes are TRBV5-1 and TRBJ2-3, with D possibly TRBD1 on 7 matching bases. Germline lookup yields CDR1 SGHRS and CDR2 YFSETQ. The CDR3 is 16 residues long. V lost 4 bases, J lost 3 bases, and 18 bases lay in between. CDR3: CASSPRQGGGTDTQYF. For the CDR3, the DNA is TGCGCCAGCAGCCCCCGACAGGGAGGAGGGACAGATACGCAGTATTTT.

The chain has TRBV5-6 and TRBJ2-2; D is possibly TRBD1 (5 bases). The germline CDR1 and CDR2 sequences are SGHDT and YYEEEE. V lost 4 bases and J lost 1, with 11 bases in between. CDR3 length: 15 amino acids. This chain's CDR3 is CASSLGRRNTGELFF. The CDR3 region has the DNA TGTGCCAGCAGCCTGGGGCGGAGGAACACCGGGGAGCTGTTTTTT.

The chain uses TRBV19 and TRBJ1-1; TRBD1 matches 7 bases. The V and J ends lost 4 bases and 2 bases, in that order; junction bases with no gene match: 19. The CDR3 has 19 amino acids. Germline V gives CDR1 LNHDA, CDR2 SQIVND (reference sequence). The CDR3 nucleotides read TGTGCCAGTAGTAAACGACAGGGAAACGTTCCCGTAGGAAACACTGAAGCTTTCTTT. It yields the protein CASSKRQGNVPVGNTEAFF.

The rearrangement uses TRBV10-3 and TRBJ2-2, with TRBD1 matching over 12 bases. Germline assignment: CDR1 ENHRY and CDR2 SYGVKD. V was clipped by 6 bases and J by 6 bases; unmatched bases: 2. This CDR3 comprises 14 residues. The DNA of the CDR3 is TGTGCCATCAGCGGGACAGGGGGCCCCGGGGAGCTGTTTTTT. Its translation: CAISGTGGPGELFF.

The V and J genes are TRBV30 and TRBJ1-5, with D possibly TRBD1 on 5 matching bases. Trimming removed 4 bases from V and 6 bases from J, with 16 bases in between. Germline CDR1 and CDR2: GTSNPN and SVGIG (reference sequence). This CDR3 is 14 amino acids long. The CDR3 here is CAWNRHGLGQPQHF. As DNA, the CDR3 is TGTGCCTGGAACAGGCATGGTCTGGGTCAGCCCCAGCATTTT.

The V call is TRBV6-6, the J call TRBJ2-3, with D possibly matching TRBD1 (5 bases). This CDR3 region has 14 residues. Germline values: CDR1 MNHNY, CDR2 SVGAGI (reference sequence). V dropped 6 bases and J dropped 6 bases, with 16 bases sitting between them. CDR3 in amino acids: CASSKQDRRDTQYF. The CDR3 DNA follows: TGTGCCAGCAGCAAACAGGACCGACGGGATACGCAGTATTTT.

The chain combines TRBV18 with TRBJ2-5; weak D call: TRBD2 (6 bases). Germline V gene lookup returns CDR1 KGHSH and CDR2 LQKENI. The CDR3 totals 13 residues. The ends were cut back, 2 bases at V and 5 bases at J, with 9 bases in the middle. The CDR3 DNA sequence: TGTGCCAGCTCACCAAAGGGGAGGGAGACCCAGTACTTC. Amino acids: CASSPKGRETQYF.

This chain uses TRBV29-1 with TRBJ2-3; tentatively, D is TRBD1 (5 bases). V shed 4 bases and J shed 2 bases, with 10 bases lying between them. This CDR3 has 13 amino acids. Per the germline V gene, CDR1 is SQVTM and CDR2 is ANQGSEA. The CDR3 sequence is CSVGSGNTDTQYF. DNA for the CDR3: TGCAGCGTTGGGTCAGGGAACACAGATACGCAGTATTTT.

This chain connects TRBV7-2 to TRBJ2-2; TRBD2 agrees at 7 bases. This CDR3 has 16 residues. V shed 0 bases, J shed 3 bases, and the junction held 4 bases outside the gene matches. Germline CDR1 reads SGHTA; CDR2 reads FQGNSA. Written as DNA, the CDR3 is TGTGCCAGCAGCTTAGCGGGAGGGCACGACACCGGGGAGCTGTTTTTT. It yields the protein CASSLAGGHDTGELFF.

This clone was observed once. The chain employs TRBV25-1 and TRBJ1-4; 9 bases map to TRBD1. Germline loops: CDR1 MGHDK, CDR2 SYGVNS. The CDR3 is 11 amino acids. V trimming: 6 bases; J trimming: 12 bases; junction bases outside the gene matches: 2. The CDR3 protein is CASRRTGELFF. The CDR3 DNA is TGTGCCAGCAGGCGGACAGGGGAACTGTTTTTT. Full variable domain (missing parts from reference TRBV25-1 and TRBJ1-4): EADIYQTPRYLVIGTGKKITLECSQTMGHDKMYWYQQDPGMELHLIHYSYGVNSTEKGDLSSESTVSRIRTEHFPLTLESARPSHTSQYLCASRRTGELFFGSGTQLSVL.

The V and J genes are TRBV11-3 and TRBJ2-3; the match to TRBD2 covers 9 bases. The CDR3 loop spans 15 amino acids. Germline CDR1 SGHNT, CDR2 YENEEA. J gave up 0 bases and V 5 bases, and 3 bases lay outside the gene matches. The CDR3 DNA follows: TGTGCCAGCAGCCGTAGCGGGAGAAGCACAGATACGCAGTATTTT. Its protein product is CASSRSGRSTDTQYF. The whole variable domain, filled in from reference TRBV11-3 and TRBJ2-3, reads EAGVVQSPRYKIIEKKQPVAFWCNPISGHNTLYWYLQNLGQGPELLIRYENEEAVDDSQLPKDRFSAERLKGVDSTLKIQPAELGDSAVYLCASSRSGRSTDTQYFGPGTRLTVL.

The chain uses TRBV15 and TRBJ2-1, with unresolved D. Germline V lookup: CDR1 LNHNV, CDR2 YYDKDF (reference sequence). The V and J ends lost 3 bases and 4 bases respectively, with 7 bases between them. The CDR3 runs 13 residues. DNA of the CDR3: TGTGCCACCAGCAGCGACAAGTACAATGAGCAGTTCTTC. Its translation is CATSSDKYNEQFF.

J is TRBJ2-3 and V is TRBV11-3; 12 bases align to TRBD2. With 5 bases clipped from V and 2 bases from J, the junction kept 5 bases outside the gene matches. CDR1 is SGHNT, CDR2 YENEEA, per germline. The CDR3 runs 16 residues. Here the CDR3 reads CASSQGLAGSTDTQYF. CDR3 coding DNA: TGTGCCAGCAGCCAGGGACTAGCGGGTTCCACAGATACGCAGTATTTT.

This chain joins TRBV7-2 and TRBJ1-2; possible D gene TRBD1, 6 bases. The length of the CDR3 is 15 residues. Trimming took 4 bases from V and 2 from J, leaving 14 bases between them. Germline loops: CDR1 SGHTA, CDR2 FQGNSA. For the CDR3, the DNA is TGTGCCAGCAGCTCGGTACGGACAGCCAACTATGGCTACACCTTC. Amino acid sequence: CASSSVRTANYGYTF.

The chain recombines TRBV5-1 with TRBJ2-5, with TRBD2 identical over 8 bases. The V gene's germline CDR1 is SGHRS and CDR2 YFSETQ. The length of the CDR3 is 13 residues. V lost 0 bases and J lost 5; bases outside the gene matches: 0. The CDR3 DNA reads TGCGCCAGCAGCTTGGGCGGGGGGGAGACCCAGTACTTC. Protein: CASSLGGGETQYF.

The chain links TRBV4-2 to TRBJ2-1; TRBD2 aligns across 7 bases. V lost 1 base, J lost 7 bases, and 10 bases stayed unmatched. Germline CDR1 and CDR2: LGHNA and YNFKEQ. There are 16 residues in the CDR3. CDR3 loop: CASSQGLAGNRNEQFF. The CDR3 nucleotides read TGTGCCAGCAGCCAAGGATTAGCGGGCAACCGGAATGAGCAGTTCTTC.

The chain links TRBV4-1 to TRBJ1-2, with TRBD1 matching 8 bases. V lost 1 base and J lost 4; bases outside the gene matches: 5. Germline V gives CDR1 MGHRA, CDR2 YSYEKL. The CDR3 sequence is 15 residues long. In DNA, the CDR3 is TGCGCCAGCAGCCAAGGGGCAGGGGGCCTCTATGGCTACACCTTC. It codes for CASSQGAGGLYGYTF.

V usage is TRBV18 and J usage is TRBJ2-1, with 14 bases that match TRBD2. CDR3 length: 16 residues. Losses at the gene ends were 6 bases for V and 4 bases for J; bases not matched to a gene: 5. Germline V lookup: CDR1 KGHSH, CDR2 LQKENI. CDR3: CASSPRTSGGYNEQFF. The CDR3, as DNA: TGTGCCAGCTCCCCTAGGACTAGCGGGGGGTACAATGAGCAGTTCTTC.

The chain combines TRBV18 with TRBJ2-5; TRBD1 matches at 8 bases. Per the germline V gene, CDR1 is KGHSH and CDR2 is LQKENI. The CDR3 covers 15 residues. V lost 3 bases and J lost 2; bases outside the gene matches: 5. CDR3 residues: CASSPPGQVQETQYF. The CDR3 DNA is TGTGCCAGCTCACCTCCGGGACAGGTACAAGAGACCCAGTACTTC.

V usage is TRBV13 and J usage is TRBJ1-2; 8 bases align to TRBD1. V lost 6 bases, J lost 6 bases, and 6 bases stayed unmatched. The germline V gene encodes CDR1 PRHDT and CDR2 FYEKMQ (reference sequence). The CDR3 sequence is 13 residues long. The CDR3 sequence is CASSLRGRDGYTF. The CDR3 DNA reads as TGTGCCAGCAGTCTCAGGGGGCGCGATGGCTACACCTTC.

CDR3 sequence (DNA): TGTGCCAGCAGCTTACGGCTAGCGGGATCCTACAATGAGCAGTTCTTC. It translates to CASSLRLAGSYNEQFF. This chain joins TRBV7-8 and TRBJ2-1; 9 bases fit TRBD2. This CDR3 is 16 amino acids long. The junction had 3 bases not matched to a gene; V was cut back by 2 bases and J by 1 base. Germline V gene lookup returns CDR1 SGHVS and CDR2 FQNEAQ.